The 15 T cell receptor beta chains below were found in one sample sequenced in a study of OX40 agonist ivuxolimab in advanced cancers. The data were produced by immunoSEQ multiplex PCR, yet TCRdb's version contains in-frame clones alone and is incomplete. The sample consists of about 79,000 clones, about 85% of them appearing once. The sample in question was CD4+ or CD8+ T cells sorted from blood, obtained in a trial of the OX40 agonist ivuxolimab. Every receptor here comes from an adult with an advanced solid tumor such as melanoma, head and neck, liver or kidney cancer.

This chain joins TRBV28 and TRBJ2-4, with TRBD2 matching 7 bases. J gave up 9 bases and V 7 bases, and 21 bases lay outside the gene matches. CDR3 length equals 17 residues. Germline values: CDR1 MDHEN, CDR2 SYDVKM. CDR3: CASNTLRRVLGEGIQYF. The CDR3 nucleotides read TGTGCCAGCAATACGTTAAGACGGGTTTTAGGGGAGGGCATTCAGTACTTC. The full variable domain, completed using reference TRBV28 and TRBJ2-4, is DVKVTQSSRYLVKRTGEKVFLECVQDMDHENMFWYRQDPGLGLRLIYFSYDVKMKEKGDIPEGYSVSREKKERFSLILESASTNQTSMYLCASNTLRRVLGEGIQYFGAGTRLSVL.

The table lists this clone with a few counts. J is TRBJ1-3 and V is TRBV5-6; weak D call: TRBD1 (5 bases). Trimming cost V 2 bases and J 4 bases, with 19 bases left between them. Germline V lookup: CDR1 SGHDT, CDR2 YYEEEE. CDR3 size: 17 residues. The DNA for the CDR3 is TGTGCCAGCAGCTTAGACCGGGACCCCCGCTCGGGAAACACCATATATTTT. The encoded protein is CASSLDRDPRSGNTIYF.

The chain couples TRBV10-3 to TRBJ1-1, with unresolved D. With 3 bases removed from V and 5 bases from J, the gap between germline ends came to 13 bases. The CDR3 runs to 14 residues. Germline V lookup: CDR1 ENHRY, CDR2 SYGVKD. The chain's CDR3 is CAISDGQLLTEAFF. The CDR3 coding sequence is TGTGCCATCAGTGATGGGCAGCTATTGACTGAAGCTTTCTTT.

V usage is TRBV7-9 and J usage is TRBJ1-6; possibly TRBD1 for D (5 bases). This CDR3 has 14 residues. Trimming took 1 base from V and 9 from J, leaving 10 bases between them. Germline CDR1 SEHNR, CDR2 FQNEAQ (reference sequence). The CDR3 sequence: CASSLVAGRSPLHF. The CDR3 coding sequence is TGTGCCAGCAGCTTAGTGGCAGGGCGTTCACCCCTCCACTTT.

The chain employs TRBV7-9 and TRBJ2-3; TRBD1 matches at 8 bases. V was clipped by 2 bases and J by 3 bases; unmatched bases: 7. Per germline, CDR1 SEHNR and CDR2 FQNEAQ (reference sequence). CDR3 size: 16 residues. The CDR3 is CASSLLTGTGTDTQYF. The CDR3 coding sequence is TGTGCCAGCAGCTTACTCACCGGGACAGGAACAGATACGCAGTATTTT.

J is TRBJ1-5 and V is TRBV10-3; unclear D gene. Germline V gene lookup returns CDR1 ENHRY and CDR2 SYGVKD. This CDR3 is built from 16 residues. V lost 0 bases to trimming and J lost 7 bases, with 16 bases between them. The CDR3 coding sequence is TGTGCCATCAGTGAGTCGCTTATACGGAGCCTACAGCCCCAGCATTTT. This translates into CAISESLIRSLQPQHF.

This clone was observed a handful of times. CDR3 protein: CASRKGVTGELFF. Written as DNA, the CDR3 is TGTGCCAGCAGAAAAGGGGTAACCGGGGAGCTGTTTTTT. The rearrangement uses TRBV6-5 and TRBJ2-2; D perhaps matches TRBD1 (5 bases). From germline, CDR1 is MNHEY and CDR2 SVGAGI. CDR3 length: 13 amino acids. V lost 6 bases and J 5 bases, leaving 10 bases between the germline ends.

The V call is TRBV7-2, the J call TRBJ2-3; 11 bases fit TRBD2. Per the germline V gene, CDR1 is SGHTA and CDR2 is FQGNSA. The ends lost 5 bases at V and 3 bases at J; junction bases unmatched: 10. This CDR3 region has 17 residues. The chain's CDR3 is CASSRSYPSGGTDTQYF. The CDR3 nucleotides are TGTGCCAGCAGCCGAAGTTATCCTAGCGGGGGGACAGATACGCAGTATTTT.

V gene TRBV5-6 combines with J gene TRBJ1-2; 7 nucleotides agree with TRBD1. The CDR3 sequence is 16 residues long. V dropped 4 bases and J dropped 7; count of bases not matched to a gene: 16. Germline CDR1 reads SGHDT; CDR2 reads YYEEEE. The CDR3 DNA follows: TGTGCCAGCAGCCGCCAGGGGGAGTCCCTTTGGGGTGGCTACACCTTC. It yields the protein CASSRQGESLWGGYTF.

J is TRBJ2-6 and V is TRBV10-3; 9 nucleotides agree with TRBD1. Germline CDR1 is ENHRY and CDR2 is SYGVKD. Germline trimming cut 2 bases from V and 11 bases from J; bases unmatched to any gene: 1. The CDR3 length is 13 residues. CDR3 loop: CAISETGGYVLTF. CDR3 in DNA: TGTGCCATCAGTGAGACAGGGGGCTACGTCCTGACTTTC.

The V call is TRBV6-6, the J call TRBJ1-1, with 7 bases that match TRBD1. The CDR3 is made up of 15 amino acids. The junction had 7 bases not matched to a gene; V was cut back by 6 bases and J by 0 bases. From germline, CDR1 is MNHNY and CDR2 SVGAGI (reference sequence). The CDR3 spells CASRPGQTMNTEAFF. CDR3 nucleotides: TGTGCCAGCAGGCCGGGACAGACCATGAACACTGAAGCTTTCTTT.

The chain recombines TRBV5-1 with TRBJ2-3, with D possibly being TRBD1 (5 bases). The CDR3 is made up of 15 amino acids. Trimming shortened V by 1 base and J by 4 bases, and 13 bases separated the two germline ends. Germline lookup yields CDR1 SGHRS and CDR2 YFSETQ. Here the CDR3 reads CASSLRTTSSDTQYF. In DNA, the CDR3 is TGCGCCAGCAGCTTGAGGACAACCTCCTCAGATACGCAGTATTTT.

The chain joins TRBV27 to TRBJ2-7, with 7 bases aligning to TRBD1. Germline values: CDR1 MNHEY, CDR2 SMNVEV (reference sequence). The length of the CDR3 is 14 residues. Trimming cost V 6 bases and J 1 base; bases outside gene matches: 6. The CDR3 loop reads CASRTRQGSYEQYF. CDR3 bases: TGTGCCAGCAGGACCCGACAGGGATCCTACGAGCAGTACTTC.

V gene TRBV19 combines with J gene TRBJ2-1; TRBD2 matches at 7 bases. CDR1 is LNHDA and CDR2 is SQIVND in the germline V gene (reference sequence). V gave up 7 bases and J gave up 0 bases; unmatched junction bases: 6. CDR3 length: 15 residues. The CDR3 sequence is CASKSGTSSYNEQFF. In DNA, the CDR3 is TGTGCCAGTAAGAGCGGGACCAGCTCCTACAATGAGCAGTTCTTC. Full variable domain (missing parts from reference TRBV19 and TRBJ2-1): DGGITQSPKYLFRKEGQNVTLSCEQNLNHDAMYWYRQDPGQGLRLIYYSQIVNDFQKGDIAEGYSVSREKKESFPLTVTSAQKNPTAFYLCASKSGTSSYNEQFFGPGTRLTVL.

The chain combines TRBV14 with TRBJ2-1; 7 nucleotides agree with TRBD1. The CDR3 has 16 residues. Germline CDR1 is SGHDN and CDR2 is FVKESK. V dropped 2 bases and J dropped 4; count of bases not matched to a gene: 8. CDR3 sequence reads: CASSQNLGQIYNEQFF. The CDR3 DNA reads TGTGCCAGCAGCCAAAATTTGGGACAGATTTACAATGAGCAGTTCTTC.